This T cell receptor (beta chain) comes out of a study of OX40 agonist ivuxolimab in advanced cancers. V shed 8 bases, J shed 6 bases, and the junction held 10 bases outside the gene matches. The CDR3 spans 15 residues. In germline, CDR1 is MNHNS, CDR2 SASEGT. Libraries were prepared by immunoSEQ multiplex PCR; TCRdb keeps only in-frame clonotypes and omits some of them. The table shows around 70,000 clones, with roughly 82% occurring only once. The sequence came from an adult with an advanced solid tumor such as melanoma, head and neck, liver or kidney cancer. The chain joins TRBV6-1 to TRBJ1-6; 7 nucleotides agree with TRBD1. This material consisted of CD4+ or CD8+ T cells sorted from blood, taken in a trial of the OX40 agonist ivuxolimab. The CDR3 region has the DNA TGTGCCAGCCTCCCTCCGGGACAGATTAATTCACCCCTCCACTTT. This codes for CASLPPGQINSPLHF.